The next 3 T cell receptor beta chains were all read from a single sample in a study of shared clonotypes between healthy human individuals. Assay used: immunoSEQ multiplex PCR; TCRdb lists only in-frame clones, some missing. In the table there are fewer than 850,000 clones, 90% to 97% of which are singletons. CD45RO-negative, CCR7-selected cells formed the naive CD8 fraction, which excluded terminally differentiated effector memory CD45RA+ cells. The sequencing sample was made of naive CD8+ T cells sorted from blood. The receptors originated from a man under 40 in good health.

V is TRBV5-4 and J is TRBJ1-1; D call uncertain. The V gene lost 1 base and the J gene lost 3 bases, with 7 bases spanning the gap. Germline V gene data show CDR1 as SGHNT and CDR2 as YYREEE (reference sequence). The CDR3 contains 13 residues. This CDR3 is CASSLTVDTEAFF. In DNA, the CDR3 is TGTGCCAGCAGCTTGACGGTTGACACTGAAGCTTTCTTT.

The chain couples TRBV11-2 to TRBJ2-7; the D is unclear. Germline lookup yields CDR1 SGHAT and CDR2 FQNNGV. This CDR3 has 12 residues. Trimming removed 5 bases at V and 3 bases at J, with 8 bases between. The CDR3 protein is CASSRLLYEQYF. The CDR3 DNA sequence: TGTGCCAGCAGCCGGTTACTCTACGAGCAGTACTTC. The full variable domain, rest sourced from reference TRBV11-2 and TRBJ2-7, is EAGVAQSPRYKIIEKRQSVAFWCNPISGHATLYWYQQILGQGPKLLIQFQNNGVVDDSQLPKDRFSAERLKGVDSTLKIQPAKLEDSAVYLCASSRLLYEQYFGPGTRLTVT.

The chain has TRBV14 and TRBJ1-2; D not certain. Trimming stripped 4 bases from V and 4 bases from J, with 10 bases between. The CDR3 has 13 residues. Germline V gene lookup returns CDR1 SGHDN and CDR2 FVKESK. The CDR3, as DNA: TGTGCCAGCAGCCGTGGGAGTACCTATGGCTACACCTTC. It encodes CASSRGSTYGYTF.